This T cell receptor beta chain is from a study of OX40 agonist ivuxolimab in advanced cancers. For the study at large: The treatment was a fully human IgG2 OX40 agonist, ivuxolimab.

With 4 bases removed from V and 2 bases from J, the gap between germline ends came to 13 bases. Germline CDR1 is SGHVS and CDR2 is FQNEAQ. This CDR3 contains 15 residues. The assay was immunoSEQ multiplex PCR, and TCRdb's table has in-frame clones only and misses some. The table includes some 91,000 clones, roughly 86% detected once. The chain combines TRBV7-8 with TRBJ2-3, with D possibly being TRBD2 (5 bases). This sequence was found in an adult with an advanced solid tumor such as melanoma, head and neck, liver or kidney cancer. Here the sequenced sample was CD4+ or CD8+ T cells sorted from blood, taken in a trial of the OX40 agonist ivuxolimab. CDR3 coding DNA: TGTGCCAGCAGCTATCTGGCGGAGGACACAGATACGCAGTATTTT. Translating gives CASSYLAEDTDTQYF.